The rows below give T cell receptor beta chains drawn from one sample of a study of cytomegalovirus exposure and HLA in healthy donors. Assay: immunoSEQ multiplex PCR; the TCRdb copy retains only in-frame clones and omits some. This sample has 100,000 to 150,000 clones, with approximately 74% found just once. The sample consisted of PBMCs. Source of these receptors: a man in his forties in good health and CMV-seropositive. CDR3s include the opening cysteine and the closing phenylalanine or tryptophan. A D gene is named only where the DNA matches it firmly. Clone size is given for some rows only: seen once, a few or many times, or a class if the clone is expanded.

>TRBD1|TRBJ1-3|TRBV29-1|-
TGCAGCGTGGCGACAGGGGAGAGAAACACCATATATTTT
CSVATGERNTIYF
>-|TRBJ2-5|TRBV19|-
TGTGCCAGTAGTCAGGGGGGCGAGACCCAGTACTTC
CASSQGGETQYF
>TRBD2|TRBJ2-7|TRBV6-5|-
TGTGCCAGCAGCGGGCCGGGACTAGCTATCCACGAGCAGTACTTC
CASSGPGLAIHEQYF
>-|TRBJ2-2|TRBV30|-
TGTGCCTGGGGGCGTGGCAGGAACACCGGGGAGCTGTTTTTT
CAWGRGRNTGELFF
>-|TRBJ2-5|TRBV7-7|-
TGTGCCAGTAGCTTAATGGACTCACAAGAGACCCAGTACTTC
CASSLMDSQETQYF
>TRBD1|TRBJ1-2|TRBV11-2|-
TGTGCCAGCAGCTTATCAGGGGGCGGACATGGCTACACCTTC
CASSLSGGGHGYTF
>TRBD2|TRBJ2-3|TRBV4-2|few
TGTGCCAGCAGCGTACGGGAGGGCACAGATACGCAGTATTTT
CASSVREGTDTQYF
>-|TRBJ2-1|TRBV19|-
TGTGCCAGTAGTCTAGGGCCCAACAATGAGCAGTTCTTC
CASSLGPNNEQFF
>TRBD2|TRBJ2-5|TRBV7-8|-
TGTGCCAGCAGCCCTGAGTGGGAGGGAAAGACCCAGTACTTC
CASSPEWEGKTQYF
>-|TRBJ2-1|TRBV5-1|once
TGCGCCAGCAGCGGACGGGGGAGCTCCTACAATGAGCAGTTCTTC
CASSGRGSSYNEQFF
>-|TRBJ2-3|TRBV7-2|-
TGTGCCAGCAGCACTGACAGGAGCACAGATACGCAGTATTTT
CASSTDRSTDTQYF
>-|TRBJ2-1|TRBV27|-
TGTGCCAGCAGTTTCGCGGGACAGACCCGATTCTTC
CASSFAGQTRFF
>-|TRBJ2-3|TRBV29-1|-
TGCAGCGGGCTTTCTAGGACACACCCCACAGATACGCAGTATTTT
CSGLSRTHPTDTQYF
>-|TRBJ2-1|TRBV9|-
TGTGCCAGCAGCTCTCGACTAGATATTTGGAATGAGCAGTTCTTC
CASSSRLDIWNEQFF
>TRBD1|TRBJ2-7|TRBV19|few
TGTGCCAGTAGTTTCGACAGGGACTACGAGCAGTACTTC
CASSFDRDYEQYF
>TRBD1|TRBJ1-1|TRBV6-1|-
TGTGCCAGCAGTGACGAAGGACAGGTGAACACTGAAGCTTTCTTT
CASSDEGQVNTEAFF
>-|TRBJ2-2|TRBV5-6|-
TGTGCCAGCAGCCTAAATCCCACCGGGGAGCTGTTTTTT
CASSLNPTGELFF
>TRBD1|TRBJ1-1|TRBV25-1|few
TGTGCCAGCTCGCTCAGGGGGGAAGCTTTCTTT
CASSLRGEAFF
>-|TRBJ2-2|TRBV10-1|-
TGCGCCAGCAGTGACAGGGACACCGGGGAGCTGTTTTTT
CASSDRDTGELFF
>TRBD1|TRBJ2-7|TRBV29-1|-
TGCAGCGCTTCGGGACAGAGCTCCTACGAGCAGTACTTC
CSASGQSSYEQYF